This TCR beta chain was sequenced in a study of tumour-infiltrating T cells in Burkitt lymphoma. About the study: Productive clonality predicted overall and progression-free survival.

This CDR3 spans 13 amino acids. Germline CDR1 and CDR2: SGHNT and YENEEA. V was shortened by 2 bases and J by 2 bases, with 6 bases between the two germline ends. Clones were sequenced by immunoSEQ multiplex PCR, and TCRdb holds only the in-frame ones, with some missing. Among about 7,000 clones listed, 17% were seen once. This clone appeared a few times. Sequenced sample: tumor tissue. The chain combines TRBV11-3 with TRBJ2-5, with no clear D. The receptor comes from a human donor with diffuse large B-cell lymphoma. For the CDR3, the DNA is TGTGCCAGCAGCTTACATAGACAAGAGACCCAGTACTTC. This codes for CASSLHRQETQYF.